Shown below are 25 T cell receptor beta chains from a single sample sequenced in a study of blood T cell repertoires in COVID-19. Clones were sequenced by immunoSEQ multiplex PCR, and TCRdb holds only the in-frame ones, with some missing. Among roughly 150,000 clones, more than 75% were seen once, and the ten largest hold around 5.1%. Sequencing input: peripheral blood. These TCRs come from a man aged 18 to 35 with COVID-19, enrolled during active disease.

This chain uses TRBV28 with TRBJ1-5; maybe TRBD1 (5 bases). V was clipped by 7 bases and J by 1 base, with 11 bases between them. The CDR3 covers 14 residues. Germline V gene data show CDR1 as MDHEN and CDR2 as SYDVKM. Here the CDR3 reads CASTRGGSNQPQHF. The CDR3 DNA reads TGTGCCAGCACTCGGGGGGGGAGCAATCAGCCCCAGCATTTT.

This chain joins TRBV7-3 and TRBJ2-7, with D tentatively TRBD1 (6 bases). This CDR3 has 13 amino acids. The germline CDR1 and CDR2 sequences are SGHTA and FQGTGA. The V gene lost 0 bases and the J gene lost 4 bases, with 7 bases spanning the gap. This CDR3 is CASSLTRGYEQYF. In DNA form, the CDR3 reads TGTGCCAGCAGCTTAACCAGGGGATACGAGCAGTACTTC.

The CDR3 DNA sequence: TGTGCCAGCAGCGGTAGGAGACGGGAGGGCCAGTACAATGAGCAGTTCTTC. Translating it yields CASSGRRREGQYNEQFF. V and J are TRBV9 and TRBJ2-1, with 8 bases matching TRBD2. J lost 4 bases, V lost 3 bases, and 12 bases had no gene match. Germline V lookup: CDR1 SGDLS, CDR2 YYNGEE. CDR3 length: 17 amino acids. Drawing the rest from reference TRBV9 and TRBJ2-1, the complete variable domain is DSGVTQTPKHLITATGQRVTLRCSPRSGDLSVYWYQQSLDQGLQFLIQYYNGEERAKGNILERFSAQQFPDLHSELNLSSLELGDSALYFCASSGRRREGQYNEQFFGPGTRLTVL.

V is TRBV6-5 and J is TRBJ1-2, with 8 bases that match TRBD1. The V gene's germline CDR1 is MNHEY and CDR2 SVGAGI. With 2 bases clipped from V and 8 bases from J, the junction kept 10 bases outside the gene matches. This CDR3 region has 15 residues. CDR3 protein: CASSYTTGVSRGYTF. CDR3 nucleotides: TGTGCCAGCAGTTACACGACAGGGGTCTCTCGCGGCTACACCTTC.

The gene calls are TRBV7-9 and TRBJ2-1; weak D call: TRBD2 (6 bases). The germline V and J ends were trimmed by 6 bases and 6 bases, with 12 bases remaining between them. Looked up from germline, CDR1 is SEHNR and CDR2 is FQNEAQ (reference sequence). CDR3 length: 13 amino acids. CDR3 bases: TGTGCCAGCAGTACTCCCGGGGGCAATGAGCAGTTCTTC. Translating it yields CASSTPGGNEQFF.

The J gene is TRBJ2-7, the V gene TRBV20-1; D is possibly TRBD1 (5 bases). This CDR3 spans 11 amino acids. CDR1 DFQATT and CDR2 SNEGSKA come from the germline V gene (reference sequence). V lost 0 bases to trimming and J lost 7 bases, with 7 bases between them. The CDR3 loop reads CSARERQEQYF. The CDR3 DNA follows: TGCAGTGCTAGAGAAAGACAGGAGCAGTACTTC.

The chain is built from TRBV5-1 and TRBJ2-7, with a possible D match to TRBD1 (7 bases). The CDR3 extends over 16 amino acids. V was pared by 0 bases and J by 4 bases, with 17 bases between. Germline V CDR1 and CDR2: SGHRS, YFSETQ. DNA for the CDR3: TGCGCCAGCAGCTTGGTAGGAGGGGGCGTTTTGTACGAGCAGTACTTC. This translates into CASSLVGGGVLYEQYF.

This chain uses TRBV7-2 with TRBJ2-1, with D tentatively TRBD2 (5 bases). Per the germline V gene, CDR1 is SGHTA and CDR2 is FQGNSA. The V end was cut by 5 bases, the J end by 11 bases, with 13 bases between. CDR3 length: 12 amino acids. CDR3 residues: CASSPRTGKQFF. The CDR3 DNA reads TGTGCCAGCAGCCCCCGGACTGGGAAGCAGTTCTTC.

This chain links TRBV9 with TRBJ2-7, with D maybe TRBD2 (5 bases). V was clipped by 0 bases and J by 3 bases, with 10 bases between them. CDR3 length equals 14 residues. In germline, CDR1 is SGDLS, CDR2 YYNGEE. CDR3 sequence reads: CASSVAIGSYEQYF. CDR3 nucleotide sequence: TGTGCCAGCAGCGTAGCCATAGGGAGCTACGAGCAGTACTTC.

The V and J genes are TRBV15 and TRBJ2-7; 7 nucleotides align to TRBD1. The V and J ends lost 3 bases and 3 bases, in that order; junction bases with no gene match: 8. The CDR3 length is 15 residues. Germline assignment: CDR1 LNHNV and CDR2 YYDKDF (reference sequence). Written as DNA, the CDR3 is TGTGCCACCAGCAGCCTCGTAGGGGGCTACTACGAGCAGTACTTC. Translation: CATSSLVGGYYEQYF.

This CDR3 reads CASSLGTANYGYTF. The CDR3 DNA is TGCGCCAGCAGCTTGGGGACAGCCAACTATGGCTACACCTTC. The gene calls are TRBV5-1 and TRBJ1-2; weak D call: TRBD1 (6 bases). Germline CDR1 is SGHRS and CDR2 is YFSETQ. CDR3 length: 14 residues. V lost 0 bases to trimming and J lost 2 bases, with 8 bases between them.

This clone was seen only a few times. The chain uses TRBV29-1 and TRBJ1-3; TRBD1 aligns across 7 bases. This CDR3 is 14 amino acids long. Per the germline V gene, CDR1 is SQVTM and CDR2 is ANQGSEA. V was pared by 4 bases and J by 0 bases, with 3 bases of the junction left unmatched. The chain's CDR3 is CSVAGQFSGNTIYF. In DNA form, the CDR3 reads TGCAGCGTTGCGGGACAGTTCTCTGGAAACACCATATATTTT.

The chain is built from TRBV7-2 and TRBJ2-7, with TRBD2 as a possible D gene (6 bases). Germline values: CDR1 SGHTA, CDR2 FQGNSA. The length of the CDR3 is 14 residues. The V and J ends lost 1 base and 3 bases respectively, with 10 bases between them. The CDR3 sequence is CASSLVRLDYEQYF. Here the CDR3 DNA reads TGTGCCAGCAGCTTAGTGCGACTAGACTACGAGCAGTACTTC.

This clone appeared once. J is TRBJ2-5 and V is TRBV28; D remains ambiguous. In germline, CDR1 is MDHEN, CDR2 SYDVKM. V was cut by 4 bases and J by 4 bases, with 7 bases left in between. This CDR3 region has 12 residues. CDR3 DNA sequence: TGTGCCAGCAGTTCCTACAGAGAGACCCAGTACTTC. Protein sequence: CASSSYRETQYF.

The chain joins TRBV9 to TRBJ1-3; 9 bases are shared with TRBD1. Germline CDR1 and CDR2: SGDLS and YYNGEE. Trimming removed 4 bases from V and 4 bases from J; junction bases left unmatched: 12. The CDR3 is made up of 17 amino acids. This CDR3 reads CASSIPRNGTGGNTIYF. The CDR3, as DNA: TGTGCCAGCAGCATCCCGAGAAACGGGACAGGGGGAAACACCATATATTTT.

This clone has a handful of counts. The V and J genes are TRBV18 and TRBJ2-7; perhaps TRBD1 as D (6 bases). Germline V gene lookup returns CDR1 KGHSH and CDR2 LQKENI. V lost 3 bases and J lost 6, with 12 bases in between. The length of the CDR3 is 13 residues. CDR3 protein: CASSPGQFAEQYF. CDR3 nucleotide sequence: TGTGCCAGCTCACCCGGACAGTTTGCCGAGCAGTACTTC.

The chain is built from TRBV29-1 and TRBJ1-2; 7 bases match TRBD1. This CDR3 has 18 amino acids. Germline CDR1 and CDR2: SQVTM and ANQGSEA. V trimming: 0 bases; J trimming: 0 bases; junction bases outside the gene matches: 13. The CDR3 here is CSVEDWAGGSLTNYGYTF. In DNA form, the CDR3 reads TGCAGCGTTGAAGATTGGGCAGGGGGATCTCTAACTAACTATGGCTACACCTTC.

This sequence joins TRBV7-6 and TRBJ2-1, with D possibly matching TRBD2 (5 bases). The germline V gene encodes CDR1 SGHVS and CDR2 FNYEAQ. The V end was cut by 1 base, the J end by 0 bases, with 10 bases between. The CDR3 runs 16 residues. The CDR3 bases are TGTGCCAGCAGCTTAGTCGGGATTAGCTCCTACAATGAGCAGTTCTTC. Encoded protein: CASSLVGISSYNEQFF.

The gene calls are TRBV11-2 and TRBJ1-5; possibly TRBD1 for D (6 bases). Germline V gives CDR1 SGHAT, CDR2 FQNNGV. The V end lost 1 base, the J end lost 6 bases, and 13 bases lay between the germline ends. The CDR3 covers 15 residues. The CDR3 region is CASSLGRGSGQPQHF. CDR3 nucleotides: TGTGCCAGCAGCTTAGGCAGGGGATCCGGTCAGCCCCAGCATTTT.

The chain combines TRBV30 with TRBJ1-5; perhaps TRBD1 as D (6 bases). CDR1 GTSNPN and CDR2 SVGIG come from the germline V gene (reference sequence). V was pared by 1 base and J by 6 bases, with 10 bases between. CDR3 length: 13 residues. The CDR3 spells CAWSGGGGQPQHF. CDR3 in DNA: TGTGCCTGGAGTGGGGGAGGGGGTCAGCCCCAGCATTTT.

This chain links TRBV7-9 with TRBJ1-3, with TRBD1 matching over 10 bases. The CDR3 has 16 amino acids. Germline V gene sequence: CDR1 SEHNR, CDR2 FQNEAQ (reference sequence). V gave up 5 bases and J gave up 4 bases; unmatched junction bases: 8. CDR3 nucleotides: TGTGCCAGCAGCCCCCGGGACAGGGGACTCGGAAACACCATATATTTT. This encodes CASSPRDRGLGNTIYF.

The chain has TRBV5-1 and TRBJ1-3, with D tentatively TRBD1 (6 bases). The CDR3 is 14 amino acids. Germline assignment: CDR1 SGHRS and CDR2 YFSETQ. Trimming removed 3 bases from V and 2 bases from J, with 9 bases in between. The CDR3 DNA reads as TGCGCCAGCAGCTCAGGGGTGGCTGGAAACACCATATATTTT. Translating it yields CASSSGVAGNTIYF.

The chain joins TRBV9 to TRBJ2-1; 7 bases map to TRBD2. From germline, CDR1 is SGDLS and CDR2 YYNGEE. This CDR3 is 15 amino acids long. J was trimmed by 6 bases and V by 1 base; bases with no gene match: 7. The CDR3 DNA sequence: TGTGCCAGCAGCGTATTAGGGACTACCCTCAATGAGCAGTTCTTC. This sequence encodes CASSVLGTTLNEQFF.

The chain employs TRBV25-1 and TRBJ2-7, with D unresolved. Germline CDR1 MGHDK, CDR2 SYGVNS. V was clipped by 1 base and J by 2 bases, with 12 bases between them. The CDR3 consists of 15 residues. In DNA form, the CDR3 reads TGTGCCAGCAGTGAATCTGGTGGCAGGACCTACGAGCAGTACTTC. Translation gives CASSESGGRTYEQYF.

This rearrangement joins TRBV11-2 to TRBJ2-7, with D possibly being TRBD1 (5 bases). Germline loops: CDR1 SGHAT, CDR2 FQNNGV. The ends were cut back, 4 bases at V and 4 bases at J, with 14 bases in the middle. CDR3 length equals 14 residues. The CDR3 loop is CASSSGTGSYEQYF. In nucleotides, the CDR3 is TGTGCCAGCAGCTCGGGTACAGGATCTTACGAGCAGTACTTC.